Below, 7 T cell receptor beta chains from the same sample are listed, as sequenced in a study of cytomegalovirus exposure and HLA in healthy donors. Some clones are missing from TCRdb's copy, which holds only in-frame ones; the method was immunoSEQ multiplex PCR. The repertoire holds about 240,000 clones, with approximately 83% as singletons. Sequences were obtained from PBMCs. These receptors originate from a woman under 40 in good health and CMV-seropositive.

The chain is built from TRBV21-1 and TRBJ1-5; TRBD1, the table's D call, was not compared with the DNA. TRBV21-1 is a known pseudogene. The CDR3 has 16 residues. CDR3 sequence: CASSKVGDREGQPQHF. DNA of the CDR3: TGTGCCAGCAGCAAAGTTGGAGACAGGGAAGGTCAGCCCCAGCATTTT.

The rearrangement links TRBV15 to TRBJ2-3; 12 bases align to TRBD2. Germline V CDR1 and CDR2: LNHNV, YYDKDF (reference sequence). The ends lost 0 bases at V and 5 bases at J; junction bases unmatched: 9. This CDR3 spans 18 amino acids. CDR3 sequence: CATSRDVSSGRAIDTQYF. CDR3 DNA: TGTGCCACCAGCAGAGATGTGTCTAGCGGGAGGGCCATAGATACGCAGTATTTT.

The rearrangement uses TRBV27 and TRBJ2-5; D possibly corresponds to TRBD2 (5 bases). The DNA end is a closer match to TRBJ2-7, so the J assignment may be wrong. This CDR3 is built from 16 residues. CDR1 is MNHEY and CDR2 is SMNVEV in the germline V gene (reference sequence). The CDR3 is CASSLSHGGISYEQYF. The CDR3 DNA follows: TGTGCCAGCAGTTTATCGCACGGAGGAATCTCCTACGAGCAGTACTTC.

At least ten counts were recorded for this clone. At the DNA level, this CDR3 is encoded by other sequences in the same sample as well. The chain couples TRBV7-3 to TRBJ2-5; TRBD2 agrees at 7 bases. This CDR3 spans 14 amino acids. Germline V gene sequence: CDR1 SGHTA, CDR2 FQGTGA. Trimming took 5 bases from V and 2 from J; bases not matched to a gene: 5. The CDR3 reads CASSPTGLQETQYF. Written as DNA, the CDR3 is TGTGCCAGCAGCCCCACGGGACTACAAGAGACCCAGTACTTC.

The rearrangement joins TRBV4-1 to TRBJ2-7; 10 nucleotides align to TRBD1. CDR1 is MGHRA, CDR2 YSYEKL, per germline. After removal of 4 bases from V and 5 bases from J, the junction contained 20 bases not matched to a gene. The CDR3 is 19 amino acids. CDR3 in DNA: TGCGCCAGCAGCCCAAACCGGGACAGGGGAGCGGGAGTGGTTGACGAGCAGTACTTC. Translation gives CASSPNRDRGAGVVDEQYF.

The CDR3 loop is CASSFTSGTYEQYF. CDR3 nucleotide sequence: TGTGCCAGCAGCTTCACTAGCGGGACCTACGAGCAGTACTTC. The chain employs TRBV5-6 and TRBJ2-7; 10 bases are a match to TRBD2. V lost 2 bases, J lost 2 bases, and 1 base stayed unmatched. Germline V gene sequence: CDR1 SGHDT, CDR2 YYEEEE. The CDR3 length is 14 residues.

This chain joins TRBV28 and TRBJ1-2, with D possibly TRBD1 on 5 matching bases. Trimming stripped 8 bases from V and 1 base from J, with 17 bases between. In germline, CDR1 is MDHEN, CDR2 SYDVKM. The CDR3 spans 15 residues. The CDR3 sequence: CASLDGAGDNYGYTF. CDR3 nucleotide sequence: TGTGCCAGCCTCGATGGAGCGGGGGATAACTATGGCTACACCTTC.